Shown below are 24 T cell receptor beta chains from a single sample sequenced in a study of blood T cell repertoires in COVID-19. Here immunoSEQ multiplex PCR was the method, and the copy in TCRdb shows in-frame clones only, minus some. The repertoire holds roughly 190,000 clones, 75% to 85% seen once, with approximately 10% in the top ten. The specimen was peripheral blood. Receptors were obtained from a woman aged 40 to 55 with COVID-19, enrolled during active disease.

The rearrangement links TRBV3-1 (or the pseudogene TRBV3-2) to TRBJ2-1; possible D gene TRBD2, 6 bases. The CDR3 runs to 17 residues. Trimming stripped 2 bases from V and 2 bases from J, with 16 bases between. The germline CDR1 and CDR2 sequences are LGHDT and YNNKEL (reference sequence). The CDR3 is CASSQTQGTSAYNEQFF. CDR3 in DNA: TGTGCCAGCAGCCAAACCCAAGGGACTTCTGCCTACAATGAGCAGTTCTTC.

J is TRBJ2-5 and V is TRBV28; D is undetermined. V was trimmed by 3 bases and J by 4 bases, leaving 12 bases between them. The germline CDR1 and CDR2 sequences are MDHEN and SYDVKM. CDR3 length: 14 residues. The CDR3 is CASSFVLVPETQYF. CDR3 nucleotides: TGTGCCAGCAGTTTTGTTCTAGTACCAGAGACCCAGTACTTC.

This clone came up once. The V call is TRBV5-6, the J call TRBJ2-1; D remains unclear. This CDR3 comprises 11 residues. Trimming removed 4 bases at V and 8 bases at J, with 7 bases between. Per germline, CDR1 SGHDT and CDR2 YYEEEE. CDR3 region: CASSLQYEQFF. CDR3 nucleotide sequence: TGTGCCAGCAGCCTTCAGTATGAGCAGTTCTTC.

The J gene is TRBJ2-3, the V gene TRBV9; 7 nucleotides align to TRBD2. The CDR3 is 17 residues long. The trim removed 0 bases at V and 4 bases at J, leaving 11 bases unmatched. Germline V lookup: CDR1 SGDLS, CDR2 YYNGEE. The CDR3: CASSVAGASGLPDTQYF. The CDR3 DNA reads as TGTGCCAGCAGCGTAGCTGGGGCTAGCGGCCTCCCAGATACGCAGTATTTT. The whole variable domain, remainder taken from reference TRBV9 and TRBJ2-3, is DSGVTQTPKHLITATGQRVTLRCSPRSGDLSVYWYQQSLDQGLQFLIQYYNGEERAKGNILERFSAQQFPDLHSELNLSSLELGDSALYFCASSVAGASGLPDTQYFGPGTRLTVL.

V usage is TRBV7-3 and J usage is TRBJ2-6; no clear D gene. CDR3 length equals 16 residues. Germline-derived CDR1 and CDR2 are SGHTA and FQGTGA. With 5 bases removed from V and 4 bases from J, the gap between germline ends came to 15 bases. CDR3 sequence: CASSRVGTPGANVLTF. CDR3 DNA sequence: TGTGCCAGCAGCCGCGTTGGTACGCCAGGGGCCAACGTCCTGACTTTC.

The chain joins TRBV27 to TRBJ2-1; D may be TRBD1 (6 bases). V was clipped by 2 bases and J by 4 bases, with 9 bases between them. The CDR3 is 14 residues long. Germline CDR1 reads MNHEY; CDR2 reads SMNVEV (reference sequence). CDR3 sequence (DNA): TGTGCCAGCAGTTTACAGGGGCCTTACAATGAGCAGTTCTTC. It translates to CASSLQGPYNEQFF.

The rearrangement links TRBV18 to TRBJ2-1, with D perhaps TRBD1 (5 bases). Trimming removed 2 bases at V and 6 bases at J, with 5 bases between. CDR1 is KGHSH, CDR2 LQKENI, per germline. This CDR3 is 12 amino acids long. The chain's CDR3 is CASSPDSNEQFF. The CDR3 nucleotides read TGTGCCAGCTCACCAGACAGCAATGAGCAGTTCTTC. The whole variable domain, remainder taken from reference TRBV18 and TRBJ2-1, is NAGVMQNPRHLVRRRGQEARLRCSPMKGHSHVYWYRQLPEEGLKFMVYLQKENIIDESGMPKERFSAEFPKEGPSILRIQQVVRGDSAAYFCASSPDSNEQFFGPGTRLTVL.

The chain joins TRBV5-5 to TRBJ2-1; TRBD2 matches 8 bases. From germline, CDR1 is SGHKS and CDR2 YYEKEE (reference sequence). V dropped 4 bases and J dropped 0; count of bases not matched to a gene: 12. CDR3 length equals 18 residues. The CDR3 region is CASSRGSGGQSSYNEQFF. For the CDR3, the DNA is TGTGCCAGCAGCCGGGGGAGCGGGGGCCAAAGCTCCTACAATGAGCAGTTCTTC.

The chain has TRBV10-3 and TRBJ2-1; 12 nucleotides line up with TRBD1. This CDR3 spans 15 amino acids. Germline loops: CDR1 ENHRY, CDR2 SYGVKD. With V trimmed by 6 bases and J by 8 bases, 8 bases remained unmatched. In DNA, the CDR3 is TGTGCCATCAGACCGGGACAGGGGGCGCAGGATGAGCAGTTCTTC. Translated, it gives CAIRPGQGAQDEQFF.

This chain links TRBV7-9 with TRBJ2-7, with D maybe TRBD1 (5 bases). Germline V gene lookup returns CDR1 SEHNR and CDR2 FQNEAQ (reference sequence). The V gene lost 5 bases and the J gene lost 0 bases, with 14 bases spanning the gap. The CDR3 sequence is 15 residues long. The CDR3 coding sequence is TGTGCCAGCAGCCGTATTGACAGCCCCTCCTACGAGCAGTACTTC. The encoded protein is CASSRIDSPSYEQYF.

V usage is TRBV10-3 and J usage is TRBJ1-2; TRBD1 matches 8 bases. The CDR3 covers 14 residues. The germline gives CDR1 ENHRY, CDR2 SYGVKD. The trim removed 1 base at V and 4 bases at J, leaving 2 bases unmatched. This CDR3 reads CAISEFGQGYGYTF. The DNA for the CDR3 is TGTGCCATCAGTGAGTTTGGACAGGGCTATGGCTACACCTTC.

V and J are TRBV3-1 (or the pseudogene TRBV3-2) and TRBJ2-1; 11 nucleotides match TRBD2. The germline V gene has CDR1 LGHDT and CDR2 YNNKEL (reference sequence). This CDR3 contains 18 residues. V gave up 6 bases and J gave up 8 bases; unmatched junction bases: 18. The CDR3 region is CASSHLFTSGRTGDEQFF. The CDR3 nucleotides are TGTGCCAGCAGTCACCTATTCACTAGCGGGAGAACTGGGGATGAGCAGTTCTTC.

This chain links TRBV25-1 with TRBJ1-1, with 8 positions matching TRBD1. Germline V gene lookup returns CDR1 MGHDK and CDR2 SYGVNS. This CDR3 region has 13 residues. The V and J ends lost 6 bases and 5 bases, in that order; junction bases with no gene match: 5. CDR3 in DNA: TGTGCCAGCAGGGACAGGGTGGGGACTGAAGCTTTCTTT. Translated: CASRDRVGTEAFF.

V gene TRBV4-2 combines with J gene TRBJ2-5, with TRBD2 matching over 8 bases. This CDR3 region has 18 residues. The V and J ends lost 4 bases and 0 bases, in that order; junction bases with no gene match: 13. From germline, CDR1 is LGHNA and CDR2 YNFKEQ. The chain's CDR3 is CASSPPGWGGGYQETQYF. The CDR3 nucleotides are TGTGCCAGCAGCCCCCCTGGGTGGGGCGGGGGGTACCAAGAGACCCAGTACTTC.

This clone was counted once. This chain uses TRBV6-5 with TRBJ1-2; possibly TRBD1 for D (6 bases). Trimming took off 5 bases at V and 2 bases at J, with 9 bases between the two ends. The CDR3 runs 13 residues. CDR1 is MNHEY, CDR2 SVGAGI, per germline. The CDR3 sequence is CASSPGQNYGYTF. CDR3 in DNA: TGTGCCAGCAGTCCCGGACAGAACTATGGCTACACCTTC.

This chain links TRBV27 with TRBJ2-7; TRBD2 matches at 7 bases. From germline, CDR1 is MNHEY and CDR2 SMNVEV (reference sequence). The CDR3 length is 14 residues. Trimming removed 2 bases from V and 5 bases from J; junction bases left unmatched: 6. The CDR3 here is CASSLLGLVNEQYF. Here the CDR3 DNA reads TGTGCCAGCAGTTTACTAGGACTAGTAAACGAGCAGTACTTC.

This chain uses TRBV3-1 (or the pseudogene TRBV3-2) with TRBJ2-3; the D gene is possibly TRBD1 (6 bases). Germline V gene lookup returns CDR1 LGHDT and CDR2 YNNKEL (reference sequence). The CDR3 loop spans 14 amino acids. The V end was cut by 4 bases, the J end by 6 bases, with 14 bases between. CDR3 DNA: TGTGCCAGCAGCCCCGGGACAACTCCGGATACGCAGTATTTT. This codes for CASSPGTTPDTQYF.

CDR3 region: CASSTGTGAWYGYTF. CDR3 sequence (DNA): TGTGCCAGCAGCACCGGGACAGGAGCTTGGTATGGCTACACCTTC. The rearrangement uses TRBV9 and TRBJ1-2; 8 bases line up with TRBD1. With 4 bases clipped from V and 5 bases from J, the junction kept 10 bases outside the gene matches. Germline V gives CDR1 SGDLS, CDR2 YYNGEE. The CDR3 has 15 residues. Full variable domain (rest looked up from reference TRBV9 and TRBJ1-2): DSGVTQTPKHLITATGQRVTLRCSPRSGDLSVYWYQQSLDQGLQFLIQYYNGEERAKGNILERFSAQQFPDLHSELNLSSLELGDSALYFCASSTGTGAWYGYTFGSGTRLTVV.

This clone was found a few times. The chain has TRBV6-1 and TRBJ1-5; tentatively, D is TRBD1 (6 bases). Looked up from germline, CDR1 is MNHNS and CDR2 is SASEGT. The CDR3 is 14 amino acids. Trimming left V 3 bases short and J 4 bases short, with 10 bases between. CDR3 protein: CASSEGAGNQPQHF. CDR3 sequence (DNA): TGTGCCAGCAGTGAGGGGGCAGGGAATCAGCCCCAGCATTTT.

A word on this clone: The same CDR3 also results from other DNA sequences found in this sample. The chain links TRBV5-1 to TRBJ2-1; 7 bases agree with TRBD1. The CDR3 is 15 residues long. Trimming cost V 0 bases and J 0 bases; bases outside gene matches: 0. The germline CDR1 and CDR2 sequences are SGHRS and YFSETQ. CDR3: CASSLGQGSYNEQFF. The CDR3 region has the DNA TGCGCCAGCAGCTTGGGACAGGGCTCCTACAATGAGCAGTTCTTC. Drawing the rest from reference TRBV5-1 and TRBJ2-1, the complete variable domain is KAGVTQTPRYLIKTRGQQVTLSCSPISGHRSVSWYQQTPGQGLQFLFEYFSETQRNKGNFPGRFSGRQFSNSRSEMNVSTLELGDSALYLCASSLGQGSYNEQFFGPGTRLTVL.

J is TRBJ2-7 and V is TRBV29-1, with a possible D match to TRBD2 (6 bases). Looked up from germline, CDR1 is SQVTM and CDR2 is ANQGSEA. The CDR3 is 11 residues long. V dropped 3 bases and J dropped 4 bases, with 7 bases sitting between them. CDR3 nucleotide sequence: TGCAGCGTTGAGGGGAGGTACGAGCAGTACTTC. This sequence encodes CSVEGRYEQYF.

This chain connects TRBV3-1 (or the pseudogene TRBV3-2) to TRBJ1-4; D ambiguous. This CDR3 contains 15 residues. V shed 1 base and J shed 5 bases, with 11 bases lying between them. Looked up from germline, CDR1 is LGHDT and CDR2 is YNNKEL (reference sequence). The CDR3 loop reads CASSQVPRNNEKLFF. The CDR3 nucleotides are TGTGCCAGCAGCCAAGTTCCCAGAAACAATGAAAAACTGTTTTTT.

The gene calls are TRBV28 and TRBJ2-1; 11 nucleotides agree with TRBD2. Germline lookup yields CDR1 MDHEN and CDR2 SYDVKM. J was trimmed by 5 bases and V by 6 bases; bases with no gene match: 6. The CDR3 is made up of 15 amino acids. CDR3 loop: CASSPQTSGNNEQFF. The CDR3 nucleotides are TGTGCCAGCAGCCCCCAGACTAGCGGGAACAATGAGCAGTTCTTC.

This clone was seen only once. The chain links TRBV7-9 to TRBJ2-1, with D perhaps TRBD1 (6 bases). The CDR3 totals 12 residues. CDR1 and CDR2 (germline): SEHNR, FQNEAQ (reference sequence). The ends were cut back, 5 bases at V and 15 bases at J, with 17 bases in the middle. The CDR3 region is CASSLNREAAFF. CDR3 bases: TGTGCCAGCAGCCTCAACAGGGAAGCGGCGTTCTTC.